This record concerns one TCR beta chain sequence. The antigen remains unidentified. The sample is drawn from a study of T-cell reconstitution after alpha-beta-depleted transplantation in children. Study results and limitations: A year post-transplant, T-cell counts and diversity derived mostly from newly produced T cells. Surviving thymic progenitors and recipient T cells were the source of high TCRbeta diversity at day 60 in some patients. Several hundred rapidly expanded clones from non-depleted graft cells reportedly supplied alpha-beta T cells about two months post-transplant.

The junction had 7 bases not matched to a gene; V was cut back by 0 bases and J by 2 bases. Germline lookup yields CDR1 MDHEN and CDR2 SYDVKM. This CDR3 has 18 residues. Library preparation (for TCRbeta) was performed with unique molecular identifiers. One entry per CDR3 protein results from TCRdb running MiXCR on the PCR reads. The table shows about 340,000 distinct CDR3 sequences, with roughly 16% occurring only once. The chain is built from TRBV28 and TRBJ2-2, with TRBD2 identical over 9 bases. This TCR derives from a male patient between 2 and 10 years old who had a stem cell transplant for acute lymphoblastic leukemia, so the T cells may come from the graft donor. This specimen was PBMCs, mostly from graft donor cells, taken 360 days after TCRalphabeta/CD19-depleted stem cell transplant. CDR3 DNA: TGTGCCAGCAGTTTATGGCGACTAGCGGCCCACAACACCGGGGAGCTGTTTTTT. Its translation: CASSLWRLAAHNTGELFF.